Following are 10 T cell receptor beta chains from one sample sequenced in a study of T cells in women clearing cervical HPV infection. Produced via immunoSEQ multiplex PCR; TCRdb's table is partial and in-frame only. The sample totals about 16,000 clones. Sequencing used blood buffy coat. The receptors derive from a woman aged 18 to 75 with a cervical HPV16 infection that either progressed to CIN3+ or cleared (not recorded which).

On this clone: The read ends 3 residues shy of where the CDR3 ends; the end is completed using the germline J gene. This rearrangement joins TRBV2 to TRBJ1-5; tentatively, D is TRBD1 (5 bases). Deletions cut 8 bases from V and 7 bases from J, with 15 bases between. Germline V gene lookup returns CDR1 SNHLY and CDR2 FYNNEI. CDR3 length: 13 amino acids. The CDR3 DNA, read in part, is TGTGCCAGCGCAGAGGGTGAGGGGCAGCCC. This gives the protein CASAEGEGQP. The CDR3 in full is CASAEGEGQPQHF.

On this clone: The read ends 3 residues before the CDR3 terminus; that terminus is restored from the germline J gene. The chain uses TRBV2 and TRBJ2-6; no firm D call. The V gene's germline CDR1 is SNHLY and CDR2 FYNNEI. The V and J ends lost 4 bases and 0 bases respectively, with 4 bases between them. This CDR3 contains 14 residues. CDR3 loop: CASSGGSGANVLTF. The sequenced CDR3 bases are TGTGCCAGCAGTGGCGGCTCTGGGGCCAACGTC.

Worth noting for this clone: The read terminates 3 residues ahead of where the CDR3 ends, so the germline J gene completes it. The V gene is TRBV5-3, the J gene TRBJ1-1, with TRBD1 matching 10 bases. TRBV5-3 is identified as an open reading frame with a role that is uncertain. The CDR3 consists of 15 residues. V dropped 7 bases and J dropped 4; count of bases not matched to a gene: 10. Incomplete CDR3 DNA: TGTGCCAGATTCCCCGGACAGGGGGAGATCACTGAA. It encodes CARFPGQGEITE. In full, the CDR3 reads CARFPGQGEITEAFF.

A word on this clone: The CDR3 is cut off 3 residues early in the read; its end comes from the germline J gene. This rearrangement joins TRBV5-4 to TRBJ2-7, with TRBD1 matching 8 bases. The V gene end was trimmed by 0 bases and the J gene end by 5 bases; junction bases not matched to a gene: 7. This CDR3 spans 15 amino acids. CDR1 and CDR2 from the germline V gene are SGHNT and YYREEE (reference sequence). The CDR3 here is CASSLGGQGFHEQYF. CDR3 bases read: TGTGCCAGCAGCTTGGGCGGACAGGGATTTCACGAG.

As concerns this clone: The read terminates 3 residues ahead of where the CDR3 ends, so the germline J gene completes it. This sequence joins TRBV5-1 and TRBJ2-6, with 8 bases identical to TRBD1. After removal of 6 bases from V and 0 bases from J, the junction contained 11 bases not matched to a gene. The CDR3 has 18 residues. Germline V gives CDR1 SGHRS, CDR2 YFSETQ. CDR3 protein: CASTGGGTGSSGANVLTF. Incomplete CDR3 DNA: TGCGCCAGCACCGGCGGCGGGACAGGTAGCTCTGGGGCCAACGTC.

Of note for this clone: The observed sequence ends 3 residues before the CDR3 terminus, with the missing tail filled in from the germline J gene. This rearrangement joins TRBV20-1 to TRBJ1-5; 7 bases are a match to TRBD1. With 6 bases clipped from V and 2 bases from J, the junction kept 10 bases outside the gene matches. Germline V gene sequence: CDR1 DFQATT, CDR2 SNEGSKA (reference sequence). The length of the CDR3 is 15 residues. CDR3 bases read: TGCAGTGCCGACTGGGACAGCAACCGCAATCAGCCC. It yields the protein CSADWDSNRNQP. The full CDR3 sequence reads CSADWDSNRNQPQHF.

Notes on this clone: Germline and junction disagree at one end, which may indicate a read error. Read coverage stops 3 residues before the CDR3 terminus; the germline J gene supplies the remainder. Other DNA sequences from this sample encode an identical CDR3 as well. The chain recombines TRBV7-6 with TRBJ1-3; D possibly corresponds to TRBD1 (6 bases). The CDR3 is 15 amino acids. Germline CDR1 SGHVS, CDR2 FNYEAQ. The CDR3 loop is CASSRQGHSGNTIYF. The sequenced CDR3 bases are TGTGCCAGCAGTCGGCAGGGACACTCTGGAAACACT.

Remarks on this clone: Coverage ceases 3 residues before the CDR3 finishes, and the germline J gene fills in the end. The chain couples TRBV18 to TRBJ1-2, with a possible D match to TRBD1 (5 bases). V was clipped by 0 bases and J by 3 bases, with 14 bases between them. The germline V gene has CDR1 KGHSH and CDR2 LQKENI. The CDR3 is made up of 16 amino acids. CDR3 region: CASSPPEKGQDYGYTF. The part of the CDR3 DNA that was read is TGTGCCAGCTCACCACCAGAAAAAGGACAAGACTATGGC.

Turning to this clone: The DNA ends 3 residues before the CDR3 does, and the rest of the CDR3 is filled in from the germline J gene. The rearrangement uses TRBV18 and TRBJ1-1; 10 nucleotides line up with TRBD1. The CDR3 is made up of 18 amino acids. Germline values: CDR1 KGHSH, CDR2 LQKENI. Trimming took 1 base from V and 2 from J; bases not matched to a gene: 10. CDR3 DNA, as far as it was read: TGTGCCAGCTCACCACTGGGGACAGGGGAGGGCAAAAACACTGAA. Encoded protein: CASSPLGTGEGKNTE. The whole CDR3 sequence is CASSPLGTGEGKNTEAFF.

A remark on this clone: The read ends 3 residues early relative to the CDR3; the germline J gene fills the gap. The genes are TRBV30 and TRBJ2-7; D not certain. The V gene lost 3 bases and the J gene lost 2 bases, with 5 bases spanning the gap. This CDR3 has 11 residues. Per the germline V gene, CDR1 is GTSNPN and CDR2 is SVGIG (reference sequence). The sequenced part of the CDR3 DNA is TGTGCCTGGAGAAGGGCCTACGAG. Amino acid sequence: CAWRRAYE. The full CDR3 protein is CAWRRAYEQYF.